A single sample is the source of the 20 T cell receptor beta chains below, sequenced in a study of PD-L1 blockade in urothelial cancer. TCRdb's copy holds only in-frame clones and misses some; the assay was immunoSEQ multiplex PCR. The sample gives about 72,000 clones, approximately 83% of which show up once; 15% is in the top ten. Time point denoted: pretreatment peripheral blood. This specimen consisted of PBMCs, obtained around atezolizumab (anti-PD-L1) treatment. The source of these receptors is a man in his fifties or sixties with urothelial cancer.

The CDR3 spells CASSSIRTGTGYTF. The CDR3 DNA sequence: TGTGCCAGCAGTTCTATACGGACAGGGACTGGCTACACCTTC. The chain carries TRBV27 and TRBJ1-2; 8 nucleotides match TRBD1. This CDR3 has 14 amino acids. The trim removed 4 bases at V and 7 bases at J, leaving 8 bases unmatched. Germline loops: CDR1 MNHEY, CDR2 SMNVEV (reference sequence).

The rearrangement uses TRBV5-1 and TRBJ2-6, with no clear D. Germline CDR1 is SGHRS and CDR2 is YFSETQ. Between the trimmed V and J ends, which lost 5 bases and 3 bases, there was a span of 21 bases. This CDR3 comprises 18 residues. This CDR3 is CASSSVTGQSDGANVLTF. DNA of the CDR3: TGCGCCAGCAGTTCCGTCACGGGTCAGTCGGATGGGGCCAACGTCCTGACTTTC.

The CDR3 sequence: CASSSGQGDEAFF. The CDR3 DNA is TGTGCCAGCAGCTCCGGACAGGGGGATGAAGCTTTCTTT. J is TRBJ1-1 and V is TRBV7-9, with 10 bases that match TRBD1. The ends lost 4 bases at V and 7 bases at J; junction bases unmatched: 3. The V gene's germline CDR1 is SEHNR and CDR2 FQNEAQ (reference sequence). The length of the CDR3 is 13 residues.

The chain combines TRBV7-3 with TRBJ2-2; the match to TRBD1 covers 7 bases. The J segment lost 0 bases and the V segment lost 0 bases, leaving 4 bases of the junction unmatched. Germline values: CDR1 SGHTA, CDR2 FQGTGA. The CDR3 runs 17 residues. In DNA, the CDR3 is TGTGCCAGCAGCTTAACGGGTGGACAGGCGAACACCGGGGAGCTGTTTTTT. Translated, it gives CASSLTGGQANTGELFF.

The J gene is TRBJ2-5, the V gene TRBV18; a possible D gene is TRBD1 (5 bases). The CDR3 contains 14 residues. In germline, CDR1 is KGHSH, CDR2 LQKENI. Trimming took off 5 bases at V and 5 bases at J, with 15 bases between the two ends. CDR3 nucleotides: TGTGCCAGCTCATCGCAGCCAGGGCTGGAGACCCAGTACTTC. As protein: CASSSQPGLETQYF.

About this clone itself: This CDR3 is also generated by other DNA sequences in the sample. The genes are TRBV5-1 and TRBJ2-5; weak D call: TRBD2 (5 bases). The CDR3 extends over 14 amino acids. Germline CDR1 reads SGHRS; CDR2 reads YFSETQ. Trimming shortened V by 0 bases and J by 2 bases, and 8 bases separated the two germline ends. The CDR3 sequence: CASSLGRGQETQYF. CDR3 coding DNA: TGCGCCAGCAGCTTGGGCCGCGGGCAAGAGACCCAGTACTTC. The whole variable domain, filled in from reference TRBV5-1 and TRBJ2-5, reads KAGVTQTPRYLIKTRGQQVTLSCSPISGHRSVSWYQQTPGQGLQFLFEYFSETQRNKGNFPGRFSGRQFSNSRSEMNVSTLELGDSALYLCASSLGRGQETQYFGPGTRLLVL.

This chain links TRBV6-1 with TRBJ2-7; 11 bases align to TRBD1. V dropped 4 bases and J dropped 5; count of bases not matched to a gene: 10. The CDR3 sequence is 16 residues long. The germline gives CDR1 MNHNS, CDR2 SASEGT. The CDR3 region is CASSARTGGDRNEQYF. The CDR3 nucleotides read TGTGCCAGCAGTGCCCGGACAGGGGGCGATAGAAACGAGCAGTACTTC.

The J gene is TRBJ2-2, the V gene TRBV7-9; 12 bases agree with TRBD1. V was pared by 6 bases and J by 0 bases, with 11 bases of the junction left unmatched. Germline V gene sequence: CDR1 SEHNR, CDR2 FQNEAQ (reference sequence). The CDR3 has 19 amino acids. The CDR3 spells CASRFGSGTGGSNTGELFF. The DNA for the CDR3 is TGTGCCAGCAGGTTTGGATCCGGGACAGGGGGCTCGAACACCGGGGAGCTGTTTTTT.

This rearrangement joins TRBV5-1 to TRBJ1-1; TRBD1 might be the D (5 bases). CDR1 and CDR2 from the germline V gene are SGHRS and YFSETQ. This CDR3 is built from 15 residues. Trimming pared 4 bases from V and 3 bases from J, leaving 16 bases between. The CDR3 region is CASSRDPQDYTEAFF. Here the CDR3 DNA reads TGCGCCAGCAGCCGAGACCCACAGGATTACACTGAAGCTTTCTTT.

This chain uses TRBV10-2 with TRBJ1-1; weak D call: TRBD1 (5 bases). Trimming removed 6 bases at V and 2 bases at J, with 19 bases between. There are 16 residues in the CDR3. Germline V gene data show CDR1 as WSHSY and CDR2 as SAAADI. The DNA for the CDR3 is TGCGCCAGCAGACCCGGGGGACCCTCAAGAAACACTGAAGCTTTCTTT. As protein: CASRPGGPSRNTEAFF.

In nucleotides, the CDR3 is TGTGCCAGTAGTATAGATTACACATACGAGCAGTACTTC. Amino acid sequence: CASSIDYTYEQYF. The gene calls are TRBV19 and TRBJ2-7; no clear D. The CDR3 is made up of 13 amino acids. V lost 0 bases and J 4 bases, leaving 7 bases between the germline ends. Looked up from germline, CDR1 is LNHDA and CDR2 is SQIVND (reference sequence).

V gene TRBV11-2 combines with J gene TRBJ2-7; possibly TRBD2 for D (7 bases). Trimming took off 5 bases at V and 2 bases at J, with 19 bases between the two ends. The CDR3 loop spans 16 amino acids. Looked up from germline, CDR1 is SGHAT and CDR2 is FQNNGV. The CDR3 spells CASSPLEGGKAYEQYF. Written as DNA, the CDR3 is TGTGCCAGCAGCCCTTTGGAGGGGGGGAAAGCCTACGAGCAGTACTTC.

The rearrangement uses TRBV19 and TRBJ1-1; TRBD1 might be the D (5 bases). The CDR3 extends over 16 amino acids. Germline V gene sequence: CDR1 LNHDA, CDR2 SQIVND (reference sequence). Trimming removed 2 bases from V and 1 base from J, with 14 bases in between. The CDR3 DNA reads as TGTGCCAGTAGTATATATAATCGGGGGGAGAACACTGAAGCTTTCTTT. Amino acids: CASSIYNRGENTEAFF.

This chain uses TRBV6-6 with TRBJ1-4; 9 bases are a match to TRBD1. The germline V gene encodes CDR1 MNHNY and CDR2 SVGAGI (reference sequence). V gave up 0 bases and J gave up 5 bases; unmatched junction bases: 4. This CDR3 is 16 amino acids long. This CDR3 reads CASSYSRTGENEKLFF. As DNA, the CDR3 is TGTGCCAGCAGTTACTCAAGGACAGGGGAGAATGAAAAACTGTTTTTT.

This clone turned up a few times. The chain is built from TRBV5-1 and TRBJ2-5; TRBD2 agrees at 11 bases. V was clipped by 0 bases and J by 0 bases; unmatched bases: 4. The CDR3 totals 17 residues. From germline, CDR1 is SGHRS and CDR2 YFSETQ. CDR3 sequence (DNA): TGCGCCAGCAGCTTGGGCCTAGCGGGGGGAAACCAAGAGACCCAGTACTTC. It encodes CASSLGLAGGNQETQYF.

This clone was seen a few times. The CDR3, as DNA: TGTGCCAGCACCACAGGGGGGGCACCCCTCCACTTT. Protein: CASTTGGAPLHF. This sequence joins TRBV25-1 and TRBJ1-6; 8 bases are a match to TRBD1. V gave up 7 bases and J gave up 11 bases; unmatched junction bases: 4. This CDR3 contains 12 residues. Germline V lookup: CDR1 MGHDK, CDR2 SYGVNS.

The rearrangement joins TRBV7-6 to TRBJ2-1; 7 positions match TRBD1. The CDR3 loop spans 12 amino acids. From germline, CDR1 is SGHVS and CDR2 FNYEAQ. V trimming: 5 bases; J trimming: 9 bases; junction bases outside the gene matches: 4. The CDR3 DNA reads as TGTGCCAGCAGCCCATCAGGGGGTGAGCAGTTCTTC. It yields the protein CASSPSGGEQFF.

This clone was counted a few times. The chain joins TRBV7-2 to TRBJ2-1; TRBD1 matches at 7 bases. From germline, CDR1 is SGHTA and CDR2 FQGNSA. The CDR3 sequence is 16 residues long. V shed 5 bases, J shed 0 bases, and the junction held 7 bases outside the gene matches. CDR3 DNA sequence: TGTGCCAGCAGCGTTGGCAGGGGGAGCTCCTACAATGAGCAGTTCTTC. It translates to CASSVGRGSSYNEQFF.

This clone has only one observation. This chain connects TRBV4-1 to TRBJ2-1; tentatively, D is TRBD1 (6 bases). V lost 0 bases and J 4 bases, leaving 10 bases between the germline ends. This CDR3 comprises 15 residues. Germline lookup yields CDR1 MGHRA and CDR2 YSYEKL. The CDR3, as DNA: TGCGCCAGCAGCCAAGATGGGGGCGGGTACAATGAGCAGTTCTTC. Protein: CASSQDGGGYNEQFF.

The sample holds a few counts of this clone. J is TRBJ2-5 and V is TRBV5-1; possibly TRBD2 for D (5 bases). Germline V gene sequence: CDR1 SGHRS, CDR2 YFSETQ. The CDR3 has 13 amino acids. Deletions cut 5 bases from V and 2 bases from J, with 10 bases between. The CDR3, as DNA: TGCGCCAGCAGTCCGGGGTATCAAGAGACCCAGTACTTC. Amino acid sequence: CASSPGYQETQYF. Looking up the rest from reference TRBV5-1 and TRBJ2-5 gives the full variable domain: KAGVTQTPRYLIKTRGQQVTLSCSPISGHRSVSWYQQTPGQGLQFLFEYFSETQRNKGNFPGRFSGRQFSNSRSEMNVSTLELGDSALYLCASSPGYQETQYFGPGTRLLVL.